The 20 T cell receptor beta chains listed next were all sequenced from one sample in a study of T and B cells in COVID-19 patients. Multiplex PCR with BIOMED2 TRB-A/B primer pools amplified TRB rearrangements. TCRdb passed the multiplex PCR reads through MiXCR, listing each CDR3 protein once. Of 3,500 to 4,500 distinct CDR3 sequences listed, approximately 24% are singletons. TRB was amplified from approximately 250-480 ng of blood genomic DNA. Source material: blood. Every receptor here comes from a human donor with active COVID-19.

This clonotype is medium-sized within its sample. This sequence joins TRBV6-6 and TRBJ2-7; TRBD2 aligns across 13 bases. Germline-derived CDR1 and CDR2 are MNHNY and SVGAGI (reference sequence). With V trimmed by 4 bases and J by 0 bases, 6 bases remained unmatched. This CDR3 has 17 amino acids. The DNA of the CDR3 is TGTGCCAGCAGTTGGACTAGCGGGAGTATCAGCTCCTACGAGCAGTACTTC. Amino acid sequence: CASSWTSGSISSYEQYF.

A word on this clonotype: Germline is not matched at one junction end, which may reflect a read error. This sequence joins TRBV4-3 and TRBJ2-5, with 7 bases fitting TRBD2. Germline lookup yields CDR1 LGHNA and CDR2 YSLEER. CDR3 length: 16 amino acids. The CDR3 is CASSQEVGRGQETQYF. Written as DNA, the CDR3 is TGTGCCAGCAGCCAAGAAGTTGGGAGGGGACAAGAGACCCAGTACTTC.

This clonotype showed up just a few times. This chain joins TRBV20-1 and TRBJ2-5, with 12 bases aligning to TRBD2. Germline V CDR1 and CDR2: DFQATT, SNEGSKA (reference sequence). CDR3 length equals 14 residues. J lost 6 bases, V lost 6 bases, and 8 bases had no gene match. The chain's CDR3 is CSASPTSGGQTQYF. CDR3 coding DNA: TGCAGTGCCAGCCCGACTAGCGGGGGCCAGACCCAGTACTTC.

This clonotype has only one observation. The chain joins TRBV5-6 to TRBJ2-7; 9 nucleotides align to TRBD1. After removal of 8 bases from V and 5 bases from J, the junction contained 14 bases not matched to a gene. This CDR3 is 15 amino acids long. Germline CDR1 SGHDT, CDR2 YYEEEE. The CDR3 spells CASSPPGTGPHEQYF. The CDR3 DNA follows: TGTGCCAGTAGTCCACCCGGGACAGGGCCCCACGAGCAGTACTTC.

CDR3 region: CASSYRILNEKLFF. The CDR3 DNA sequence: TGTGCCAGCAGTTACAGGATCTTAAATGAAAAACTGTTTTTT. V gene TRBV11-2 combines with J gene TRBJ1-4; D is perhaps TRBD1 (5 bases). The V end was cut by 6 bases, the J end by 5 bases, with 13 bases between. This CDR3 is built from 14 residues. Germline V CDR1 and CDR2: SGHAT, FQNNGV.

By frequency in the sample, this clonotype is medium-sized. The rearrangement links TRBV6-1 to TRBJ2-7, with 7 bases identical to TRBD1. With V trimmed by 6 bases and J by 5 bases, 13 bases remained unmatched. The CDR3 is 15 residues long. Per germline, CDR1 MNHNS and CDR2 SASEGT. CDR3 residues: CASSMRGDRAHEQYF. CDR3 sequence (DNA): TGTGCCAGCAGCATGAGGGGCGACAGGGCCCACGAGCAGTACTTC.

V and J are TRBV28 and TRBJ2-1; D unclear. The CDR3 length is 14 residues. Germline V gene data show CDR1 as MDHEN and CDR2 as SYDVKM. V was cut by 5 bases and J by 7 bases, with 15 bases left in between. As DNA, the CDR3 is TGTGCCAGCAGTCTCATCCCCGCTGTGAATGAGCAGTTCTTC. Its translation: CASSLIPAVNEQFF. Complete variable domain (other parts from reference TRBV28 and TRBJ2-1): DVKVTQSSRYLVKRTGEKVFLECVQDMDHENMFWYRQDPGLGLRLIYFSYDVKMKEKGDIPEGYSVSREKKERFSLILESASTNQTSMYLCASSLIPAVNEQFFGPGTRLTVL.

By sample fraction, this clonotype is medium-sized. The chain carries TRBV5-4 and TRBJ2-1; D might be TRBD2 (6 bases). This CDR3 is 13 amino acids long. Germline V gene data show CDR1 as SGHNT and CDR2 as YYREEE (reference sequence). Trimming removed 4 bases at V and 14 bases at J, with 19 bases between. CDR3 coding DNA: TGTGCCAGCAGCCGAGGGGAGGCCCGTCAAGAGTTCTTC. Its translation is CASSRGEARQEFF.

This clonotype is judged medium-sized. This chain uses TRBV12-3 or TRBV12-4 with TRBJ1-5, with D possibly TRBD1 on 6 matching bases. The V and J ends lost 8 bases and 5 bases respectively, with 13 bases between them. The CDR3 sequence is 13 residues long. This CDR3 is CASAGQLHQPQHF. The CDR3 region has the DNA TGTGCCAGCGCCGGACAGCTCCATCAGCCCCAGCATTTT.

This clonotype was observed many times. This chain links TRBV15 with TRBJ1-5; D may be TRBD1 (5 bases). The CDR3 covers 15 residues. V was cut by 0 bases and J by 4 bases, with 10 bases left in between. Germline V gene lookup returns CDR1 LNHNV and CDR2 YYDKDF (reference sequence). The CDR3 DNA sequence: TGTGCCACCAGCAGAGAAGATGGGGGGAATCAGCCCCAGCATTTT. Translation gives CATSREDGGNQPQHF. The full variable domain, in which reference TRBV15 and TRBJ1-5 provide the parts outside the CDR3, is DAMVIQNPRYQVTQFGKPVTLSCSQTLNHNVMYWYQQKSSQAPKLLFHYYDKDFNNEADTPDNFQSRRPNTSFCFLDIRSPGLGDTAMYLCATSREDGGNQPQHFGDGTRLSIL.

Ten or more counts support this clonotype. The rearrangement joins TRBV18 to TRBJ1-1; D gene unclear. With 2 bases removed from V and 1 base from J, the gap between germline ends came to 8 bases. Germline assignment: CDR1 KGHSH and CDR2 LQKENI. The CDR3 totals 14 residues. This chain's CDR3 is CASSPKGRNTEAFF. In DNA, the CDR3 is TGTGCCAGCTCACCAAAAGGACGGAACACTGAAGCTTTCTTT. Complete variable domain (other parts from reference TRBV18 and TRBJ1-1): NAGVMQNPRHLVRRRGQEARLRCSPMKGHSHVYWYRQLPEEGLKFMVYLQKENIIDESGMPKERFSAEFPKEGPSILRIQQVVRGDSAAYFCASSPKGRNTEAFFGQGTRLTVV.

This clonotype is categorized as medium-sized (0.01 to 0.1%). This chain connects TRBV6-4 to TRBJ2-1; D remains ambiguous. Germline CDR1 is MRHNA and CDR2 is SNTAGT. The CDR3 is 13 amino acids. V was clipped by 3 bases and J by 7 bases, with 10 bases between them. The CDR3: CASSDYLWNEQFF. For the CDR3, the DNA is TGTGCCAGCAGTGATTACCTATGGAATGAGCAGTTCTTC.

This clonotype is medium-sized. V gene TRBV29-1 combines with J gene TRBJ1-1, with D perhaps matching TRBD1 (6 bases). Germline V CDR1 and CDR2: SQVTM, ANQGSEA. The CDR3 loop spans 11 amino acids. V was clipped by 3 bases and J by 10 bases, with 12 bases between them. Here the CDR3 reads CSVDSQGSAFF. CDR3 in DNA: TGCAGCGTTGACTCACAGGGTTCAGCTTTCTTT.

This clonotype is medium-sized by share. The chain combines TRBV27 with TRBJ2-7, with a tentative D call TRBD1 (6 bases). V was pared by 5 bases and J by 6 bases, with 14 bases between. The CDR3 extends over 13 amino acids. The germline gives CDR1 MNHEY, CDR2 SMNVEV (reference sequence). CDR3 nucleotide sequence: TGTGCCAGCAGTCCTTTACAGGGTCTCGAGCAGTACTTC. As protein: CASSPLQGLEQYF.

The rearrangement links TRBV7-9 to TRBJ2-3; either TRBD1 or TRBD2 may fit D (5 bases each). Looked up from germline, CDR1 is SEHNR and CDR2 is FQNEAQ (reference sequence). The CDR3 sequence is 15 residues long. V was pared by 1 base and J by 1 base, with 9 bases between. CDR3 nucleotides: TGTGCCAGCAGCTTAGGGGGGATAGGCACAGATACGCAGTATTTT. Amino acid sequence: CASSLGGIGTDTQYF.

The chain carries TRBV5-6 and TRBJ1-1; possibly TRBD1 for D (5 bases). The CDR3 has 15 amino acids. Trimming left V 0 bases short and J 1 base short, with 10 bases between. CDR1 SGHDT and CDR2 YYEEEE come from the germline V gene. The CDR3 nucleotides are TGTGCCAGCAGCTTGGCTCCAGGGACGAACACTGAAGCTTTCTTT. It codes for CASSLAPGTNTEAFF.

CDR3 loop: CASSQDRGDGLEKLFF. DNA of the CDR3: TGTGCCAGCAGCCAAGATCGGGGGGATGGACTCGAAAAACTGTTTTTT. The chain combines TRBV4-2 with TRBJ1-4, with D possibly being TRBD1 (5 bases). In germline, CDR1 is LGHNA, CDR2 YNFKEQ. The CDR3 runs 16 residues. Trimming took off 0 bases at V and 8 bases at J, with 16 bases between the two ends.

This clonotype showed up just a few times. The gene calls are TRBV20-1 and TRBJ2-4, with D unclear. The germline V and J ends were trimmed by 2 bases and 0 bases, with 11 bases remaining between them. This CDR3 has 15 amino acids. Germline V gene data show CDR1 as DFQATT and CDR2 as SNEGSKA (reference sequence). The CDR3 spells CSARRGPLAKNIQYF. The CDR3 DNA reads as TGCAGTGCTAGAAGAGGTCCTCTAGCCAAAAACATTCAGTACTTC.

By frequency in the sample, this clonotype is medium-sized. V is TRBV6-2 or TRBV6-3 and J is TRBJ1-2; D gene unclear. This CDR3 has 15 residues. The germline V and J ends were trimmed by 5 bases and 4 bases, with 17 bases remaining between them. Germline loops: CDR1 MNHEY, CDR2 SVGEGT. The CDR3 DNA sequence: TGTGCCAGCAGTGCTACTCGGACGCGGAGCTATGGCTACACCTTC. Protein sequence: CASSATRTRSYGYTF.

This clonotype is medium-sized in the sample. The chain has TRBV5-6 and TRBJ1-3; the D is unclear. Germline CDR1 and CDR2: SGHDT and YYEEEE. This CDR3 comprises 15 residues. The V gene lost 0 bases and the J gene lost 2 bases, with 9 bases spanning the gap. DNA of the CDR3: TGTGCCAGCAGCTTGGCTTGGGGAACTGGAAACACCATATATTTT. Translation gives CASSLAWGTGNTIYF.